The source of this TCR beta chain is a study of T and B cells in COVID-19 patients. By frequency in the sample, this clonotype is medium-sized. CDR1 LNHNV and CDR2 YYDKDF come from the germline V gene (reference sequence). The CDR3 has 15 amino acids. The V end was cut by 7 bases, the J end by 7 bases, with 20 bases between. Multiplex PCR with BIOMED2 TRB-A/B primer pools amplified TRB rearrangements. TCRdb itself ran the multiplex PCR reads through MiXCR, one entry per CDR3 protein. The top ten clones hold roughly 11% of a sample with 7,000 or so distinct CDR3 sequences, 26% of them seen once. From blood, about 240-550 ng of genomic DNA served as TRB template.

This sequence was found in a human donor with active COVID-19. Sequenced input: blood. The genes are TRBV15 and TRBJ2-1; maybe TRBD2 (6 bases). CDR3 DNA: TGTGCCACCACCACGGGACTGGGCCGTGGGAATGAGCAGTTCTTC. Protein: CATTTGLGRGNEQFF.